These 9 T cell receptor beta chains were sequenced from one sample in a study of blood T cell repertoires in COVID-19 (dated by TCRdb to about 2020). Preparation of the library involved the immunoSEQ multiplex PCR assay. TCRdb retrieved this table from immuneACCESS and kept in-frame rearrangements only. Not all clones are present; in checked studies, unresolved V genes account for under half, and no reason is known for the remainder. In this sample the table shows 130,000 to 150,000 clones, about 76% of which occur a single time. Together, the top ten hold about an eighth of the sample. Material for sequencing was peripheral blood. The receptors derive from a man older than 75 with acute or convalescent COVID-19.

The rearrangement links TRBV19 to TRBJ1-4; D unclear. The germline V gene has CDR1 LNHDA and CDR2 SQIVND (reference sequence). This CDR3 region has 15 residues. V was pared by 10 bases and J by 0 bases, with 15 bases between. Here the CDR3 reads CATQKGGTTNEKLFF. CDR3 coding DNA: TGTGCCACTCAAAAAGGAGGGACAACTAATGAAAAACTGTTTTTT. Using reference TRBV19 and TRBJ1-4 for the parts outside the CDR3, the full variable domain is DGGITQSPKYLFRKEGQNVTLSCEQNLNHDAMYWYRQDPGQGLRLIYYSQIVNDFQKGDIAEGYSVSREKKESFPLTVTSAQKNPTAFYLCATQKGGTTNEKLFFGSGTQLSVL.

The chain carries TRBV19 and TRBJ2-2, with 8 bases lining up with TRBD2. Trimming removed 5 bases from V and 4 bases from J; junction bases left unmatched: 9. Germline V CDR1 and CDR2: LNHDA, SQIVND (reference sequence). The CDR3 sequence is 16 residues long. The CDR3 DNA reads TGTGCCAGTAGTCCACCCGGGGGGGACCTCACCGGGGAGCTGTTTTTT. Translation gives CASSPPGGDLTGELFF.

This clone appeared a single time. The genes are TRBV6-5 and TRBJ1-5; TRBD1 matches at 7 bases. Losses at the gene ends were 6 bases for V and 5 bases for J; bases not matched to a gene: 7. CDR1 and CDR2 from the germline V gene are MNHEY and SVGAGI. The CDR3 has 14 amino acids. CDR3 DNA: TGTGCCAGCAGCCCCGGGACAGAGGATCAGCCCCAGCATTTT. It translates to CASSPGTEDQPQHF.

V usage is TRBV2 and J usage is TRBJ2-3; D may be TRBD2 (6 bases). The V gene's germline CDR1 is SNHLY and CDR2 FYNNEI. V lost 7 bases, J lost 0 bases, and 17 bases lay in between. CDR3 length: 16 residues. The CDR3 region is CASKRRALTSTDTQYF. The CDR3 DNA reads TGTGCCAGCAAGAGGAGGGCCTTAACTAGCACAGATACGCAGTATTTT.

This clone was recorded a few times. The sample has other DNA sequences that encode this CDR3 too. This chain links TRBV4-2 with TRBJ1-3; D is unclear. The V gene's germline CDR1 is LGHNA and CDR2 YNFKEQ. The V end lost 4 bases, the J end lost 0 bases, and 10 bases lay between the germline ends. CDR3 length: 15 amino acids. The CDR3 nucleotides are TGTGCCAGCAGCCGAGAGGGCTCCTCTGGAAACACCATATATTTT. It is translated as CASSREGSSGNTIYF.

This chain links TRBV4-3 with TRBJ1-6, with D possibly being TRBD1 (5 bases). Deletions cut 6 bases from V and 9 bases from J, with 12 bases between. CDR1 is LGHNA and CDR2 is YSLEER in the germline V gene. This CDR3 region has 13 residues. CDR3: CASSPTGVSPLHF. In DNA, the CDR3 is TGCGCCAGCAGTCCCACAGGAGTTTCACCCCTCCACTTT.

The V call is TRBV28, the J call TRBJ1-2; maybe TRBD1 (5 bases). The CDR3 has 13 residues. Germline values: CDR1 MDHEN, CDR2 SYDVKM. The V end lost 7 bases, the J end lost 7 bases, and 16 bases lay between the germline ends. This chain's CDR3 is CASTPPGGFGYTF. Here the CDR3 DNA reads TGTGCCAGCACACCACCGGGGGGGTTTGGCTACACCTTC.

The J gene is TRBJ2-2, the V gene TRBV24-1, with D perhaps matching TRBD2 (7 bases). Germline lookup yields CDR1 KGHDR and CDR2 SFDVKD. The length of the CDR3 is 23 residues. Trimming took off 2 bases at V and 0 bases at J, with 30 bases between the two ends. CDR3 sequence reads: CATSDSGGAGYADPTSNTGELFF. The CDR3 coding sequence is TGTGCCACCAGTGATTCTGGGGGGGCGGGTTATGCTGACCCAACATCGAACACCGGGGAGCTGTTTTTT.

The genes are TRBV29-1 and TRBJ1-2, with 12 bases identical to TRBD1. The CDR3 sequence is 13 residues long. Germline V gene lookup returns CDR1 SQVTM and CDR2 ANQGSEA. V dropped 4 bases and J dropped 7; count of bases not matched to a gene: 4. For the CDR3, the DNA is TGCAGCGTTGCATCGGGACAGGGGGCTGGCTACACCTTC. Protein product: CSVASGQGAGYTF.